The 21 T cell receptor beta chains reported below all come from one sample, sequenced in a study of blood T cell repertoires in COVID-19. Repertoires were generated with immunoSEQ multiplex PCR, while TCRdb's copy carries only in-frame clones and drops some. The sample holds about 310,000 clones; nearly 90% are singletons and the top ten take approximately 4.3%. The sequenced material came from PBMCs or T cells enriched from blood (not recorded which). These receptors were taken from a woman aged 18-29 years with acute COVID-19.

The chain has TRBV6-1 and TRBJ1-2; D is perhaps TRBD1 (5 bases). The V end lost 0 bases, the J end lost 5 bases, and 16 bases lay between the germline ends. CDR1 is MNHNS and CDR2 is SASEGT in the germline V gene. The CDR3 sequence is 16 residues long. The CDR3 loop is CASSEARRQRAYGYTF. The CDR3 nucleotides are TGTGCCAGCAGTGAAGCGAGGAGACAGCGGGCTTATGGCTACACCTTC.

The chain carries TRBV19 and TRBJ2-1, with 8 nucleotides matching TRBD1. The CDR3 sequence is 14 residues long. The germline CDR1 and CDR2 sequences are LNHDA and SQIVND (reference sequence). V gave up 5 bases and J gave up 0 bases; unmatched junction bases: 0. The CDR3 DNA follows: TGTGCCAGTAGTGACAGGGGCTCCTACAATGAGCAGTTCTTC. Its protein is CASSDRGSYNEQFF.

This chain links TRBV7-3 with TRBJ2-1, with 7 bases identical to TRBD1. From germline, CDR1 is SGHTA and CDR2 FQGTGA. The CDR3 covers 15 residues. V dropped 5 bases and J dropped 1; count of bases not matched to a gene: 5. CDR3 in DNA: TGTGCCAGCAGCCTCTGGGACAGTTCCTACAATGAGCAGTTCTTC. It specifies CASSLWDSSYNEQFF.

The rearrangement joins TRBV7-5 to TRBJ1-3. TRBV7-5 is a documented pseudogene. The CDR3 runs 17 residues. The CDR3 sequence: CARSGGAGVLSGNTIYF. DNA of the CDR3: TGTGCCAGAAGCGGAGGAGCCGGGGTTCTTAGTGGAAACACCATATATTTT.

The gene calls are TRBV7-9 and TRBJ2-7, with D possibly TRBD2 on 6 matching bases. CDR1 is SEHNR and CDR2 is FQNEAQ in the germline V gene (reference sequence). V was pared by 5 bases and J by 3 bases, with 14 bases between. The CDR3 is 14 residues long. CDR3 bases: TGTGCCAGCAGCCCCCGTCGGGAGTTCTACGAGCAGTACTTC. It encodes CASSPRREFYEQYF.

The chain recombines TRBV28 with TRBJ2-3; 9 bases are a match to TRBD2. This CDR3 region has 15 residues. Germline values: CDR1 MDHEN, CDR2 SYDVKM. V dropped 3 bases and J dropped 2; count of bases not matched to a gene: 3. The CDR3: CASSLLAGYTDTQYF. Written as DNA, the CDR3 is TGTGCCAGCAGTTTGCTAGCGGGATACACAGATACGCAGTATTTT.

The chain combines TRBV19 with TRBJ2-7, with D possibly TRBD1 on 5 matching bases. The CDR3 consists of 15 residues. Germline-derived CDR1 and CDR2 are LNHDA and SQIVND (reference sequence). V was cut by 10 bases and J by 3 bases, with 22 bases left in between. The CDR3 reads CATSGLGRIDYEQYF. The CDR3 bases are TGTGCCACCTCAGGGCTAGGGCGGATAGACTACGAGCAGTACTTC.

The V and J genes are TRBV4-2 and TRBJ2-2; D perhaps matches TRBD2 (6 bases). The CDR3 sequence is 13 residues long. V was trimmed by 9 bases and J by 6 bases, leaving 14 bases between them. Germline V gene lookup returns CDR1 LGHNA and CDR2 YNFKEQ. The CDR3 DNA reads as TGTGCCAGTTACGGGGGTGGGGCCGGGGAGCTGTTTTTT. Encoded protein: CASYGGGAGELFF.

V usage is TRBV6-5 and J usage is TRBJ2-7; perhaps TRBD1 as D (5 bases). Trimming removed 0 bases from V and 4 bases from J, with 13 bases in between. CDR3 length: 15 amino acids. The germline CDR1 and CDR2 sequences are MNHEY and SVGAGI. CDR3 nucleotides: TGTGCCAGCAGTTACTCGGTCCCAGGGCTATACGAGCAGTACTTC. Protein: CASSYSVPGLYEQYF.

This clone showed up just once. The V and J genes are TRBV19 and TRBJ2-1; unclear D gene. This CDR3 is built from 11 residues. V was clipped by 7 bases and J by 7 bases, with 8 bases between them. Germline-derived CDR1 and CDR2 are LNHDA and SQIVND (reference sequence). The DNA for the CDR3 is TGTGCCAGTACCTCCACAAATGAGCAGTTCTTC. Amino acid sequence: CASTSTNEQFF.

This clone was observed a single time. The chain combines TRBV7-3 with TRBJ2-7, with 7 bases lining up with TRBD2. Trimming at V came to 2 bases and at J to 7 bases, leaving 8 bases not matched to a gene. Germline assignment: CDR1 SGHTA and CDR2 FQGTGA. This CDR3 spans 14 amino acids. The CDR3 DNA follows: TGTGCCAGCAGCTTATTTGCGGGAGCAGGGGAGCAGTACTTC. Residues: CASSLFAGAGEQYF.

This clone was picked up many times. The chain recombines TRBV28 with TRBJ2-3; 12 nucleotides line up with TRBD2. There are 16 residues in the CDR3. The germline CDR1 and CDR2 sequences are MDHEN and SYDVKM. The V gene end was trimmed by 6 bases and the J gene end by 8 bases; junction bases not matched to a gene: 12. The CDR3 loop is CASRIVRLAGDGTQYF. The CDR3 region has the DNA TGTGCCAGCAGAATAGTCCGACTAGCGGGAGATGGTACGCAGTATTTT.

V gene TRBV6-5 combines with J gene TRBJ2-7, with D perhaps matching TRBD2 (6 bases). Germline CDR1 is MNHEY and CDR2 is SVGAGI. This CDR3 spans 14 amino acids. Trimming removed 6 bases at V and 5 bases at J, with 17 bases between. The CDR3 nucleotides are TGTGCCAGCAGCCAAGGCCCCCTAGCGAACGAGCAGTACTTC. Protein sequence: CASSQGPLANEQYF.

Remarks on this clone: The sample contains more than one DNA sequence encoding this CDR3. V is TRBV5-1 and J is TRBJ2-7, with D possibly matching TRBD1 (5 bases). The CDR3 covers 13 residues. Germline values: CDR1 SGHRS, CDR2 YFSETQ. V was trimmed by 5 bases and J by 4 bases, leaving 13 bases between them. The CDR3 DNA reads TGCGCCAGCAGTTTAGACAGAAGTTACGAGCAGTACTTC. Protein sequence: CASSLDRSYEQYF.

The chain uses TRBV28 and TRBJ2-7; 10 nucleotides line up with TRBD2. Germline V gene sequence: CDR1 MDHEN, CDR2 SYDVKM. This CDR3 is 15 amino acids long. V shed 7 bases and J 2 bases; nucleotides not matched to a gene: 8. The CDR3 bases are TGTGCCAGCATAACCCCAACTAGCGGGACCTACGAGCAGTACTTC. Translated, it gives CASITPTSGTYEQYF.

In DNA form, the CDR3 reads TGTGCCAGCACCCCGGGAGAAGCGGGGGGTTCCTACAATGAGCAGTTCTTC. The encoded protein is CASTPGEAGGSYNEQFF. The chain employs TRBV3-1 (or the pseudogene TRBV3-2) and TRBJ2-1; TRBD2 matches at 9 bases. The CDR3 covers 17 residues. CDR1 is LGHDT, CDR2 YNNKEL, per germline (reference sequence). Trimming removed 7 bases from V and 1 base from J; junction bases left unmatched: 11.

J is TRBJ2-2 and V is TRBV24-1, with D possibly TRBD2 on 6 matching bases. The CDR3 is 16 residues long. Germline CDR1 and CDR2: KGHDR and SFDVKD. Between the trimmed V and J ends, which lost 3 bases and 2 bases, there was a span of 12 bases. CDR3 amino acids: CATSDAGLVNTGELFF. For the CDR3, the DNA is TGTGCCACCAGTGATGCGGGACTTGTAAACACCGGGGAGCTGTTTTTT.

V gene TRBV28 combines with J gene TRBJ2-7, with 9 positions matching TRBD2. CDR1 MDHEN and CDR2 SYDVKM come from the germline V gene. The CDR3 runs to 16 residues. V dropped 5 bases and J dropped 0; count of bases not matched to a gene: 8. The CDR3 reads CASSDLAGLLSYEQYF. In nucleotides, the CDR3 is TGTGCCAGCAGTGATCTAGCGGGACTACTCTCCTACGAGCAGTACTTC.

V usage is TRBV30 and J usage is TRBJ1-2, with D possibly being TRBD1 (5 bases). V lost 2 bases to trimming and J lost 0 bases, with 10 bases between them. The CDR3 is 14 residues long. Looked up from germline, CDR1 is GTSNPN and CDR2 is SVGIG (reference sequence). CDR3 in DNA: TGTGCCTGGAGTCAGGGCTGGCCTAACTATGGCTACACCTTC. It encodes CAWSQGWPNYGYTF.

Note on this clone: Other DNA sequences of this sample code for an identical CDR3. The chain has TRBV3-1 (or the pseudogene TRBV3-2) and TRBJ2-1, with 12 positions matching TRBD2. Germline V gene data show CDR1 as LGHDT and CDR2 as YNNKEL (reference sequence). The CDR3 consists of 15 residues. Losses at the gene ends were 3 bases for V and 3 bases for J; bases not matched to a gene: 0. The CDR3 DNA sequence: TGTGCCAGCAGCCAGGGACTAGCGGGCTACAATGAGCAGTTCTTC. Amino acid sequence: CASSQGLAGYNEQFF.

The chain joins TRBV27 to TRBJ1-2; TRBD1 aligns across 12 bases. This CDR3 comprises 18 residues. Germline CDR1 and CDR2: MNHEY and SMNVEV (reference sequence). Trimming cost V 6 bases and J 2 bases; bases outside gene matches: 13. The CDR3 loop reads CASRSPGQGAPTNYGYTF. The CDR3 DNA follows: TGTGCCAGCAGGAGTCCGGGACAGGGGGCGCCTACGAACTATGGCTACACCTTC.